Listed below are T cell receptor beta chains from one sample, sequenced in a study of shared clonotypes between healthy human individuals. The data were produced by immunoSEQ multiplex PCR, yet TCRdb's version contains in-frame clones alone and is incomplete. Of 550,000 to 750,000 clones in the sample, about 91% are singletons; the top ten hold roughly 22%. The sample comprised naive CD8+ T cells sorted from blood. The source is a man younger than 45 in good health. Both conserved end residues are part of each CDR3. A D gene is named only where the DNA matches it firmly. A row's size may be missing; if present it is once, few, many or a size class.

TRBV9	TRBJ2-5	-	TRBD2	CASSVGMGTSGIETQYF	TGTGCCAGCAGCGTTGGAATGGGAACTAGCGGGATTGAGACCCAGTACTTC
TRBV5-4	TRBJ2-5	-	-	CASSFGEGETQYF	TGTGCCAGCAGCTTTGGGGAAGGGGAGACCCAGTACTTC
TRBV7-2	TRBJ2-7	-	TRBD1	CASSLGAGGSYEQYF	TGTGCCAGCAGCTTAGGGGCAGGGGGCTCCTACGAGCAGTACTTC
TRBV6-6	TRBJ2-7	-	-	CASSYSTQVSSYEQYF	TGTGCCAGCAGTTACTCTACCCAGGTGAGCTCCTACGAGCAGTACTTC
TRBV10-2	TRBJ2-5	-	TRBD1	CASSGRTGQLETQYF	TGCGCCAGCAGTGGAAGGACAGGGCAGTTGGAGACCCAGTACTTC
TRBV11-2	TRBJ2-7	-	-	CASSLGAREQYF	TGTGCCAGCAGCTTAGGAGCGCGGGAGCAGTACTTC
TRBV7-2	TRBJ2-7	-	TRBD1	CASSRDRDYEQYF	TGTGCCAGCAGCCGGGACAGGGATTACGAGCAGTACTTC
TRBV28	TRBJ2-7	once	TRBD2	CASSWVWTSGRIPPYEQYF	TGTGCCAGCAGTTGGGTTTGGACTAGCGGGAGGATACCGCCCTACGAGCAGTACTTC
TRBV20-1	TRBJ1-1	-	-	CSAKDYTEAFF	TGCAGTGCCAAAGACTACACTGAAGCTTTCTTT
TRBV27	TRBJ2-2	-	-	CATHSGGELFF	TGTGCCACCCACAGTGGCGGGGAGCTGTTTTTT
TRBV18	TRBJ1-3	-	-	CASSDSTMNSGNTIYF	TGTGCCAGCTCAGATTCGACAATGAACTCTGGAAACACCATATATTTT
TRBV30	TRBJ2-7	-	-	CAWSRQEGYYEQYF	TGTGCCTGGAGTCGACAGGAGGGCTACTACGAGCAGTACTTC
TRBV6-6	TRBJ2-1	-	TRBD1	CASSYGTGGGNEQFF	TGTGCCAGCAGTTACGGGACAGGGGGCGGGAATGAGCAGTTCTTC
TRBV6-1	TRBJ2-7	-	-	CASNPLGAGSYEQYF	TGTGCCAGCAACCCTCTTGGGGCGGGGTCTTACGAGCAGTACTTC
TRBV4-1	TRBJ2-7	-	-	CASSQDPAGQGYEQYF	TGCGCCAGCAGCCAAGATCCGGCAGGGCAGGGGTACGAGCAGTACTTC
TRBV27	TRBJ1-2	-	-	CASSLSGSNGYTF	TGTGCCAGCAGTTTATCAGGCAGTAATGGCTACACCTTC
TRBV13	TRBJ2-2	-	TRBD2	CASKREGGTGELFF	TGTGCCAGCAAACGGGAGGGCGGCACCGGGGAGCTGTTTTTT
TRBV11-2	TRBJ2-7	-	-	CASSPRPPPYEQYF	TGTGCCAGCAGCCCTCGGCCGCCACCCTACGAGCAGTACTTC
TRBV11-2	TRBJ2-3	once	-	CASSLLDSPTDTQYF	TGTGCCAGCAGCTTACTCGACTCACCCACAGATACGCAGTATTTT
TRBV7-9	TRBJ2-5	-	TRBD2	CASSLGLAEMYQETQYF	TGTGCCAGCAGCTTAGGACTAGCGGAGATGTACCAAGAGACCCAGTACTTC
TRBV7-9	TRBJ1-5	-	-	CASSSPNQPQHF	TGTGCCAGCAGTTCCCCAAATCAGCCCCAGCATTTT
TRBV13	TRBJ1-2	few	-	CASSQEGNYGGYTF	TGTGCCAGCAGCCAAGAGGGAAACTATGGCGGCTACACCTTC
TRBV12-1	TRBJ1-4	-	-	CASSPGQGCEKLFF	TGTGCCAGCAGCCCCGGACAGGGTTGTGAAAAACTGTTTTTT
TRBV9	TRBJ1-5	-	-	CASSRTETGEPQHF	TGTGCCAGCAGCCGGACAGAGACGGGTGAGCCCCAGCATTTT
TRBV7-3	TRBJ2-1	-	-	CASSPKGREHNEQFF	TGTGCCAGCAGCCCTAAGGGGCGCGAGCACAATGAGCAGTTCTTC
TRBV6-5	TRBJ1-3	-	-	CASSLRRSGNTIYF	TGTGCCAGCAGCCTTCGGAGGTCTGGAAACACCATATATTTT
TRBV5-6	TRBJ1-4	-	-	CASSLDGPKATNEKLFF	TGTGCCAGCAGCTTGGACGGCCCCAAAGCAACTAATGAAAAACTGTTTTTT
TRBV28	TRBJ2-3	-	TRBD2	CASCGSGSSDTQYF	TGTGCCAGCTGTGGTAGCGGGAGCTCAGATACGCAGTATTTT
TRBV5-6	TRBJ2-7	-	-	CASSLDGSSSYEQYF	TGTGCCAGCAGCTTAGACGGATCTTCGTCCTACGAGCAGTACTTC
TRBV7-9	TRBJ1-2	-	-	CASSPEKGYNYGYTF	TGTGCCAGCAGCCCCGAGAAAGGATATAACTATGGCTACACCTTC
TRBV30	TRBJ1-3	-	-	CAWSVIGGSGDTIYF	TGTGCCTGGAGTGTAATTGGCGGCAGTGGAGACACCATATATTTT
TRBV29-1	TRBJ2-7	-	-	CSVEDGSSEGYEQYF	TGCAGCGTTGAAGACGGGTCCTCCGAGGGATACGAGCAGTACTTC
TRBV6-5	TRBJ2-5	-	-	CASSYSSPVRETQYF	TGTGCCAGCAGTTACTCGTCTCCTGTTAGGGAGACCCAGTACTTC